Detailed here is one T cell receptor (beta chain). V shed 3 bases and J 3 bases; nucleotides not matched to a gene: 7. Germline CDR1 reads SGDLS; CDR2 reads YYNGEE. There are 15 residues in the CDR3. The data originate from a study of technical replicates of blood from several donors. The table came from immunoSEQ multiplex PCR; TCRdb's copy has only in-frame clones and leaves some out. Here the sample spans roughly 70,000 clones, roughly 93% being singletons. The sequence came from a human donor in good health. The chain is built from TRBV9 and TRBJ2-3; 7 nucleotides agree with TRBD2. Sequencing input: T cells isolated from PBMCs. CDR3 residues: CASSDGLGVTDTQYF. The DNA of the CDR3 is TGTGCCAGCAGCGACGGACTAGGAGTAACAGATACGCAGTATTTT.